Sequencing of this T cell receptor beta chain was carried out in a study of T-cell reconstitution after alpha-beta-depleted transplantation in children. Study findings and constraints: When one year had passed after transplant, most T-cell counts and diversity came from newly produced T cells. Surviving thymic progenitors and recipient T cells were the source of high TCRbeta diversity at day 60 in some patients. There were reportedly several hundred expanded graft clones from which alpha-beta T cells came about two months after transplant.

This clonotype was found a few times. Its antigen is not known. The library targeted TCRbeta and was prepared with unique molecular identifiers. Each CDR3 protein gets one entry after TCRdb re-called the PCR reads with MiXCR. The sample lists some 600,000 distinct CDR3 sequences, over 10% occurring once. Germline CDR1 and CDR2: MNHEY and SVGAGI. The CDR3 sequence is 15 residues long. V was clipped by 2 bases and J by 5 bases, with 13 bases between them. This chain connects TRBV6-5 to TRBJ2-4; TRBD1 might be the D (5 bases). The sequence was collected from a male patient younger than 18 who had a stem cell transplant for acute myeloid leukemia, so the T cells may come from the graft donor. The sample in question was PBMCs, mostly from graft donor cells, obtained 360 days after TCRalphabeta/CD19-depleted stem cell transplant. In nucleotides, the CDR3 is TGTGCCAGCAGTTACGAGACAGTTAGACAAAACATTCAGTACTTC. Its translation: CASSYETVRQNIQYF.